Listed below are T cell receptor beta chains from one sample, sequenced in a study of glioma-infiltrating T cells. TCRdb re-derived calls from the multiplex PCR reads in MiXCR, one entry per CDR3 protein. The table lists about 400,000 distinct CDR3 sequences, more than 35% of them singletons. Sequenced: glioma tissue, nonneoplastic brain tissue, or PBMCs (not recorded which). Source of these receptors: a human donor with low-grade glioma or glioblastoma, undergoing nonglioma brain surgery, or in good health (not recorded which). CDR3s include the opening cysteine and the closing phenylalanine or tryptophan. Each record gives: CDR3 protein, CDR3 DNA, clone size, J gene, V gene, CDR3 length, D gene. D genes are given only for firm matches. The size of a clone is reported for some rows only, either as once, few or many, or as a class for expanded clones.

CDR3: CSVGHGSSYEQYF
DNA: TGCAGCGTTGGACATGGGAGCTCCTACGAGCAGTACTTC
size: few
J: TRBJ2-7
V: TRBV29-1
length: 13
D: -

CDR3: CSASRMDSAYEQYF
DNA: TGCAGTGCTTCAAGGATGGACAGCGCCTACGAGCAGTACTTC
size: many
J: TRBJ2-7
V: TRBV20-1
length: 14
D: -

CDR3: CASGFDRAPLYGYAF
DNA: TGTGCCAGCGGTTTCGACAGGGCCCCTTTATATGGCTACGCCTTC
size: -
J: TRBJ1-2
V: TRBV6-5
length: 15
D: TRBD1

CDR3: CATKGFSSTDTQYF
DNA: TGTGCCACAAAGGGTTTCTCTAGCACAGATACGCAGTATTTT
size: many
J: TRBJ2-3
V: TRBV10-3
length: 14
D: -

CDR3: CSATSSSYNEQFF
DNA: TGCAGTGCTACTTCATCCTCCTACAATGAGCAGTTCTTC
size: many
J: TRBJ2-1
V: TRBV20-1
length: 13
D: -

CDR3: CASSLVRAVYTEAFF
DNA: TGTGCCAGCAGTTTGGTTAGGGCGGTGTACACTGAAGCTTTCTTT
size: many
J: TRBJ1-1
V: TRBV28
length: 15
D: -

CDR3: CVSSPVAGFAYEQYF
DNA: TGTGTTAGCAGTCCCGTAGCGGGATTCGCCTACGAGCAGTACTTC
size: once
J: TRBJ2-7
V: TRBV3-1
length: 15
D: TRBD2

CDR3: CASSEIIKGQRNQPQHF
DNA: TGTGCCAGTAGCGAAATCATCAAGGGACAGAGAAATCAGCCCCAGCATTTT
size: -
J: TRBJ1-5
V: TRBV19
length: 17
D: TRBD1

CDR3: CASNLNRVVTTEAFF
DNA: TGTGCCAGCAACCTTAACAGGGTAGTGACCACTGAAGCTTTCTTT
size: -
J: TRBJ1-1
V: TRBV7-2
length: 15
D: -

CDR3: CASSEGWGQVPYEQYF
DNA: TGTGCCAGCAGTGAAGGGTGGGGCCAAGTTCCCTACGAGCAGTACTTC
size: many
J: TRBJ2-7
V: TRBV6-1
length: 16
D: -

CDR3: CASSLELGSGNTIYF
DNA: TGTGCCAGCAGCTTAGAACTTGGCTCTGGAAACACCATATATTTT
size: -
J: TRBJ1-3
V: TRBV7-2
length: 15
D: -

CDR3: CASSLRQRYGYTF
DNA: TGCGCCAGCAGCTTGAGACAGAGATATGGCTACACCTTC
size: -
J: TRBJ1-2
V: TRBV5-1
length: 13
D: -

CDR3: CASSLLRKTYEQYF
DNA: TGTGCCAGCAGTTTATTAAGGAAAACCTACGAGCAGTACTTC
size: many
J: TRBJ2-7
V: TRBV28
length: 14
D: -

CDR3: CASSLASGSSNEQFF
DNA: TGTGCCAGCAGCTTAGCTAGCGGGAGTAGCAATGAGCAGTTCTTC
size: -
J: TRBJ2-1
V: TRBV7-2
length: 15
D: TRBD2

CDR3: CASSRPGTTSGEQYF
DNA: TGTGCCAGCAGTCGCCCTGGGACAACCTCTGGGGAGCAGTACTTC
size: -
J: TRBJ2-5
V: TRBV28
length: 15
D: -

CDR3: CSARSIGQDEAFF
DNA: TGCAGTGCTAGATCAATCGGACAGGATGAAGCTTTCTTT
size: many
J: TRBJ1-1
V: TRBV20-1
length: 13
D: TRBD1

CDR3: CASSLLRAANYGYTF
DNA: TGTGCCAGCAGCTTATTGCGGGCAGCTAACTATGGCTACACCTTC
size: -
J: TRBJ1-2
V: TRBV7-9
length: 15
D: -

CDR3: CASSQEAGGSPPIATDTQYF
DNA: TGTGCCAGCAGCCAAGAAGCGGGAGGGTCCCCCCCAATAGCTACAGATACGCAGTATTTT
size: -
J: TRBJ2-3
V: TRBV4-2
length: 20
D: TRBD2

CDR3: CASTRLDRDYEQYF
DNA: TGTGCCAGCACCCGTTTGGACAGGGACTACGAGCAGTACTTC
size: -
J: TRBJ2-7
V: TRBV7-2
length: 14
D: TRBD1

CDR3: CASSVDGYEQYF
DNA: TGTGCCAGCTCAGTAGACGGATACGAGCAGTACTTC
size: -
J: TRBJ2-7
V: TRBV18
length: 12
D: -

CDR3: CASSARSVSYEQYF
DNA: TGTGCCAGCAGTGCACGGTCGGTCTCCTACGAGCAGTACTTC
size: many
J: TRBJ2-7
V: TRBV6-1
length: 14
D: -